These 8 T cell receptor beta chains originate from one sample sequenced in a study of CD8 T cells in ankylosing spondylitis. Findings of the study overall: Blood of patients with ankylosing spondylitis appeared to be characterized by a TCR beta motif of eight highly homologous variants.

Their antigen targets remain unknown. MiXCR was run by TCRdb on the 5' RACE reads, yielding one entry per CDR3 protein. In the table there are about 440,000 distinct CDR3 sequences, 15% to 20% of which are singletons. Material: blood, either unsorted or a sorted T cell fraction (not recorded which). The receptors were gathered from a male donor with ankylosing spondylitis.

This clonotype was observed a handful of times. The chain uses TRBV20-1 and TRBJ1-1; unclear D gene. Germline loops: CDR1 DFQATT, CDR2 SNEGSKA (reference sequence). This CDR3 spans 12 amino acids. V was clipped by 2 bases and J by 0 bases, with 4 bases between them. CDR3: CSARRLNTEAFF. CDR3 in DNA: TGCAGTGCTAGACGGCTGAACACTGAAGCTTTCTTT.

This clonotype was recorded once. This chain joins TRBV6-2 or TRBV6-3 and TRBJ1-6; TRBD1 aligns across 7 bases. The CDR3 length is 14 residues. CDR1 MNHEY and CDR2 SVGEGT come from the germline V gene. V shed 6 bases and J 4 bases; nucleotides not matched to a gene: 3. For the CDR3, the DNA is TGTGCCAGCAGACCCAGGGGGTATAATTCACCCCTCCACTTT. It specifies CASRPRGYNSPLHF.

There are a few counts of this clonotype. This chain uses TRBV20-1 with TRBJ2-2; D unresolved. Germline CDR1 reads DFQATT; CDR2 reads SNEGSKA (reference sequence). This CDR3 has 14 amino acids. With 6 bases removed from V and 4 bases from J, the gap between germline ends came to 15 bases. The CDR3 nucleotides are TGCAGTGCCACTCCGGGCTCGGGCACCGGGGAGCTGTTTTTT. Its translation is CSATPGSGTGELFF.

The chain couples TRBV5-1 to TRBJ2-2; D is perhaps TRBD2 (5 bases). CDR3 length: 15 amino acids. Germline lookup yields CDR1 SGHRS and CDR2 YFSETQ. V was cut by 5 bases and J by 1 base, with 12 bases left in between. This CDR3 reads CASRAAVENTGELFF. In DNA form, the CDR3 reads TGCGCCAGCAGAGCGGCAGTAGAGAACACCGGGGAGCTGTTTTTT. Drawing the rest from reference TRBV5-1 and TRBJ2-2, the complete variable domain is KAGVTQTPRYLIKTRGQQVTLSCSPISGHRSVSWYQQTPGQGLQFLFEYFSETQRNKGNFPGRFSGRQFSNSRSEMNVSTLELGDSALYLCASRAAVENTGELFFGEGSRLTVL.

The chain employs TRBV2 and TRBJ2-3; 10 bases line up with TRBD1. V lost 4 bases, J lost 4 bases, and 8 bases stayed unmatched. This CDR3 has 16 amino acids. Germline CDR1 is SNHLY and CDR2 is FYNNEI. The CDR3 DNA reads as TGTGCCAGCAGTGGAGGAGACAGGGGGCCAGCAGATACGCAGTATTTT. Its protein is CASSGGDRGPADTQYF.

This clonotype was counted between two and nine times. The chain has TRBV29-1 and TRBJ2-7, with 13 bases aligning to TRBD2. Germline CDR1 reads SQVTM; CDR2 reads ANQGSEA. The J segment lost 2 bases and the V segment lost 4 bases, leaving 2 bases of the junction unmatched. The CDR3 consists of 14 residues. Here the CDR3 reads CSVGTSGSAYEQYF. The DNA of the CDR3 is TGCAGCGTTGGGACTAGCGGGAGCGCCTACGAGCAGTACTTC.

This clonotype was observed a few times. The CDR3 DNA follows: TGTGCCAGCTCACCAATTACTAGCGGGGGGAGCTACGAGCAGTACTTC. As protein: CASSPITSGGSYEQYF. This chain uses TRBV18 with TRBJ2-7; the match to TRBD2 covers 12 bases. V shed 2 bases, J shed 3 bases, and the junction held 5 bases outside the gene matches. The CDR3 loop spans 16 amino acids. Germline V lookup: CDR1 KGHSH, CDR2 LQKENI.

This sequence joins TRBV7-8 and TRBJ2-7; 8 bases are a match to TRBD2. The trim removed 2 bases at V and 3 bases at J, leaving 6 bases unmatched. The CDR3 covers 15 residues. Germline CDR1 reads SGHVS; CDR2 reads FQNEAQ. Here the CDR3 DNA reads TGTGCCAGCAGCTTATCCCCGACTAGCGACTACGAGCAGTACTTC. It codes for CASSLSPTSDYEQYF. Complete variable domain (other parts from reference TRBV7-8 and TRBJ2-7): GAGVSQSPRYKVAKRGQDVALRCDPISGHVSLFWYQQALGQGPEFLTYFQNEAQLDKSGLPSDRFFAERPEGSVSTLKIQRTQQEDSAVYLCASSLSPTSDYEQYFGPGTRLTVT.